Sequencing of this TCR beta chain was carried out in a study of beta chain features in type 1 diabetes. Points from the study as a whole: Over-representation of high TCR-expressing cells was a possible consequence of cDNA sequencing. For patients, the naive, central memory and Treg TCRB repertoires appeared more alike than for healthy donors. Moderate but significant shortening of TCRB CDR3s was recorded in all four CD4+ subsets from Type 1 diabetes patients. The analysis here could not establish whether HLA type shapes TCRB rearrangement.

This clone came up a few times. What it recognizes is unknown. Researchers reported sorting CD4+ naive, central memory, regulatory and stem cell-like memory cells via CD45RO/CCR7/CD25/CD127/CD95/CD27. Trimming removed 2 bases from V and 6 bases from J, with 11 bases in between. The length of the CDR3 is 14 residues. CDR1 and CDR2 from the germline V gene are SGHDT and YYEEEE. Every bit of the isolated RNA underwent reverse transcription, so sequencing read expressed TCRB transcripts. Sequencing was performed with immunoSEQ multiplex PCR; in TCRdb, only in-frame clones are kept and a portion is missing. Of roughly 350,000 clones in the sample, 8.5% to 10% were seen once.

The V gene is TRBV5-6, the J gene TRBJ2-2; D not certain. Source material: central memory CD4+ T cells from blood. This clonotype was obtained from a young man with type 1 diabetes. CDR3: CASSFISPAGELFF. The DNA of the CDR3 is TGTGCCAGCAGCTTCATATCACCCGCCGGGGAGCTGTTTTTT.